This entry describes one TCR beta chain. Antigen: not known. At one end, the junction sequence differs from germline, possibly due to a read error. These data come from a study of cytomegalovirus exposure and HLA in healthy donors. Whole-study findings and limits: CMV serostatus was the only immune exposure information that was available. Using a false discovery rate of 0.05, a later analysis showed that 15,000 to 20,000 TCR beta sequences were associated with HLA alleles. TCR beta chains numbering 150 to 200 were designated cytomegalovirus-associated.

Germline V CDR1 and CDR2: SEHNR, FQNEAQ (reference sequence). The CDR3 runs 16 residues. Use of 60 Vbeta and 13 Jbeta primers characterized the PCR. Authors' analysis steps: Among the unique TCR beta chains that a later analysis counted, 70 million to 85 million in all, approximately 12 million were shared. Profiled with immunoSEQ multiplex PCR; TCRdb holds only in-frame clones, not every one. V, J and clone size are taken as reported in that table, and D and trimming were inferred from the DNA itself. The table records 220,000 or so clones, about 77% of them present only once. The chain joins TRBV7-9 to TRBJ2-1, with TRBD2 matching 14 bases. Specimen: PBMCs. The receptor was derived from a woman aged 25-40 years in good health and CMV-seronegative. CDR3 in amino acids: CSSSPQRTSGRNEQFF. CDR3 DNA sequence: TGTTCCAGCAGCCCGCAGCGGACTAGCGGGAGGAATGAGCAGTTCTTC.